These T cell receptor beta chains were read from a single sample in a study of PD-1 blockade in classical Hodgkin lymphoma. TCRdb keeps only in-frame clones here, not all; method: immunoSEQ multiplex PCR. This sample has 50,000 or so clones, with around 86% found just once. Sequenced material: peripheral blood mononuclear cells (PBMCs), taken before the fourth cycle of nivolumab. The receptors stem from a human donor with classical Hodgkin lymphoma. Each CDR3 is given with its conserved first and last residue. The D gene is left open where the match is weak. Clone size is given for some rows only: seen once, a few or many times, or a class if the clone is expanded.

CDR3 protein,CDR3 DNA,V gene,J gene,clone size,D gene
CASSLDRVSEQYF,TGCGCCAGCAGCTTGGACAGGGTGAGTGAGCAGTACTTC,TRBV5-1,TRBJ2-7,NA,NA
CATSRVPLAGKETQYF,TGTGCCACCAGCAGAGTGCCCCTAGCGGGGAAAGAGACCCAGTACTTC,TRBV15,TRBJ2-5,NA,TRBD2
CASSEGSRRESSYEQYF,TGTGCCAGCAGTGAAGGTTCGCGGCGGGAGAGCTCCTACGAGCAGTACTTC,TRBV6-1,TRBJ2-7,NA,TRBD2
CASSERTGPFRRGDQPQHF,TGTGCCAGCAGTGAGAGGACAGGGCCCTTTAGGCGTGGAGATCAGCCCCAGCATTTT,TRBV6-1,TRBJ1-5,NA,TRBD1
CASSPHQGARDRKKGEQFF,TGTGCCAGCAGCCCACACCAGGGTGCCCGGGACAGGAAGAAGGGTGAGCAGTTCTTC,TRBV7-2,TRBJ2-1,NA,TRBD1
CASRPGNRATNEKLFF,TGTGCCAGCAGACCGGGCAACAGGGCTACTAATGAAAAACTGTTTTTT,TRBV28,TRBJ1-4,NA,NA
CASSLVLSRKSTDTQYF,TGTGCCAGCAGCTTGGTTCTTAGCAGAAAGAGCACAGATACGCAGTATTTT,TRBV5-6,TRBJ2-3,NA,NA
CASSLNLAGGMYEQFF,TGCGCCAGCAGCCTCAACCTAGCGGGGGGGATGTATGAGCAGTTCTTC,TRBV4-1,TRBJ2-1,NA,TRBD2
CASSLTGSIYEQYF,TGTGCCAGCAGCTTAACAGGGTCTATATACGAGCAGTACTTC,TRBV11-1,TRBJ2-7,NA,NA
CASSQPGTGTNSPLHF,TGTGCCAGCAGTCAACCCGGGACAGGGACTAATTCACCCCTCCACTTT,TRBV6-6,TRBJ1-6,few,TRBD1
CASSYPLLQGSYNEQFF,TGTGCCAGCAGCTATCCGCTTTTACAGGGCTCCTACAATGAGCAGTTCTTC,TRBV7-3,TRBJ2-1,NA,NA
CASSLGSGISSTDTQYF,TGTGCCAGCAGTTTAGGGTCCGGGATCTCTAGCACAGATACGCAGTATTTT,TRBV28,TRBJ2-3,NA,NA